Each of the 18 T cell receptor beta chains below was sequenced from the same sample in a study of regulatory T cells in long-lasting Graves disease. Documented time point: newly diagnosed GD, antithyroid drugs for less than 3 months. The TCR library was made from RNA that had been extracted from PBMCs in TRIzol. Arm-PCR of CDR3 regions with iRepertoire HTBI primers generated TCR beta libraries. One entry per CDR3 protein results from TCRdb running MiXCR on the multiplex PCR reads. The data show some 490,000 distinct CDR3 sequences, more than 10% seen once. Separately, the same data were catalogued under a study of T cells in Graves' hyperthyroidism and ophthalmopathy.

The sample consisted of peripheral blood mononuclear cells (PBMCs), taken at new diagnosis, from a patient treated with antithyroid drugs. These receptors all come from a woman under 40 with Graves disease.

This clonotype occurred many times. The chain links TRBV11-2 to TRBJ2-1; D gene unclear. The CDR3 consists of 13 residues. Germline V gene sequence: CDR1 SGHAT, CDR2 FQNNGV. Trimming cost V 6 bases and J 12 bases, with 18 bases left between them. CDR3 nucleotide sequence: TGTGCCAGCAGATCCTTGTACGGTTATGGGCAGTTCTTC. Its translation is CASRSLYGYGQFF. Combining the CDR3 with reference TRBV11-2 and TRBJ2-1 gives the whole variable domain EAGVAQSPRYKIIEKRQSVAFWCNPISGHATLYWYQQILGQGPKLLIQFQNNGVVDDSQLPKDRFSAERLKGVDSTLKIQPAKLEDSAVYLCASRSLYGYGQFFGPGTRLTVL.

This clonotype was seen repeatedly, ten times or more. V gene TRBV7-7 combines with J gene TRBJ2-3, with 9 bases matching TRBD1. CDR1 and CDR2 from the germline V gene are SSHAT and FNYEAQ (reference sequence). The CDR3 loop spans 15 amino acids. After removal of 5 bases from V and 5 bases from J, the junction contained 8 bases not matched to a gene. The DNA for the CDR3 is TGTGCCAGCAGCCCGGTTGGACAGGGGTTAGATACGCAGTATTTT. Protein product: CASSPVGQGLDTQYF.

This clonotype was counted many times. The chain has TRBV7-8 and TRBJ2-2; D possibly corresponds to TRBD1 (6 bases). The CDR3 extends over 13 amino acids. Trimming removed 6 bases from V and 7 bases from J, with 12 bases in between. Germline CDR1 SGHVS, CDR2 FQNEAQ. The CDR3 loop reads CASRPGTNGELFF. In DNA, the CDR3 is TGTGCCAGCAGACCAGGGACAAACGGGGAGCTGTTTTTT.

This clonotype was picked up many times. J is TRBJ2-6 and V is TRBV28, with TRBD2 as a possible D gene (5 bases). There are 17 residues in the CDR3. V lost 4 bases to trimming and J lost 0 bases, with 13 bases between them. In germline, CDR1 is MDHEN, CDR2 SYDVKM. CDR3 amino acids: CASSSGVFHSGANVLTF. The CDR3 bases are TGTGCCAGCAGTTCCGGGGTCTTCCACTCTGGGGCCAACGTCCTGACTTTC.

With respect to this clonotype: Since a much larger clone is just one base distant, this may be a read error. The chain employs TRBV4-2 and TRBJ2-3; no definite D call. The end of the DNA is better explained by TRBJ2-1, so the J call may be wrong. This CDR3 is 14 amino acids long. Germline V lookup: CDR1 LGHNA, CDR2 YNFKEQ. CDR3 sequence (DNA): TGTGCCAGCAGCCAAGATGGCAGATCCTACGAGCAGTTCTTC. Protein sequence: CASSQDGRSYEQFF.

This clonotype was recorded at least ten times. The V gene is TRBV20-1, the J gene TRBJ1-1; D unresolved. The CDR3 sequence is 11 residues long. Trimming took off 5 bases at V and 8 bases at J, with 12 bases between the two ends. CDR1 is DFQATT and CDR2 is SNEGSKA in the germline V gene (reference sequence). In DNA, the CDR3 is TGCAGTGCTCCCTCGACACCCGAAGCTTTCTTT. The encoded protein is CSAPSTPEAFF.

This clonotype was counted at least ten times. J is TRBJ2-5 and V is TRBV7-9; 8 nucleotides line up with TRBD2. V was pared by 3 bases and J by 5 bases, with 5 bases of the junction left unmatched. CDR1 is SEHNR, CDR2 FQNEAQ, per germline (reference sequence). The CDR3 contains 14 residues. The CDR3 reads CASSFRGRSETQYF. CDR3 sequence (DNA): TGTGCCAGCAGCTTTCGCGGGAGGTCGGAGACCCAGTACTTC.

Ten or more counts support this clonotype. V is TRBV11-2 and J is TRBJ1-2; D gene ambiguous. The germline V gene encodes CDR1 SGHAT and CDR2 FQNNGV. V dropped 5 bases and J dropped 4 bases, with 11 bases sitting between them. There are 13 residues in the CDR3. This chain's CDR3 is CASSMGGLYGYTF. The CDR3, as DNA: TGTGCCAGCAGCATGGGCGGTCTCTATGGCTACACCTTC. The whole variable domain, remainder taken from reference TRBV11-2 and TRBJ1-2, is EAGVAQSPRYKIIEKRQSVAFWCNPISGHATLYWYQQILGQGPKLLIQFQNNGVVDDSQLPKDRFSAERLKGVDSTLKIQPAKLEDSAVYLCASSMGGLYGYTFGSGTRLTVV.

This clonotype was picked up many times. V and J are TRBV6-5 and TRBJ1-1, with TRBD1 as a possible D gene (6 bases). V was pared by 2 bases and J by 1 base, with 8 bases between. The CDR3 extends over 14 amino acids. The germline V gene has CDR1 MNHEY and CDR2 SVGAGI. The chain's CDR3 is CASSYATGNTEAFF. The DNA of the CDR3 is TGTGCCAGCAGTTACGCGACAGGGAACACTGAAGCTTTCTTT.

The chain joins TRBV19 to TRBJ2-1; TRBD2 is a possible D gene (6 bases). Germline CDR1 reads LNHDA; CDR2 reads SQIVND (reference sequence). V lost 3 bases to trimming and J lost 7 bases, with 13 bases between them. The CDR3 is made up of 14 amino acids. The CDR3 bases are TGTGCCAGTAGTATCTCCCGTGGGGGGAATGAGCAGTTCTTC. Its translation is CASSISRGGNEQFF.

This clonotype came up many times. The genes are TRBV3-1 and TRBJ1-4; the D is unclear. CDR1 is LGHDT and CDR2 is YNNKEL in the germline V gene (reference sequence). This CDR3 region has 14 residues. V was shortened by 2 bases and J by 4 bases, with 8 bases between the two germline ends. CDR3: CASSQRTGNEKLFF. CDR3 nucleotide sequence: TGTGCCAGCAGCCAACGGACGGGTAATGAAAAACTGTTTTTT.

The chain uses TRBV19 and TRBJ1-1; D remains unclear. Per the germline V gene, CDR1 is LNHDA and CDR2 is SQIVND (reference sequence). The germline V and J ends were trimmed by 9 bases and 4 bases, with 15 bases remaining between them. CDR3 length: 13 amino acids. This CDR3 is CASTHDRATEAFF. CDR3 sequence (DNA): TGTGCCAGCACCCATGATAGGGCCACTGAAGCTTTCTTT.

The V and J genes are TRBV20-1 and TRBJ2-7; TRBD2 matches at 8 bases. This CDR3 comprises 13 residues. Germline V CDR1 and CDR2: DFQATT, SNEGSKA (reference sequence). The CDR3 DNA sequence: TGCAGCCCACCGGGGGGGGGCCACTACGAGCAGTACTTC. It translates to CSPPGGGHYEQYF.

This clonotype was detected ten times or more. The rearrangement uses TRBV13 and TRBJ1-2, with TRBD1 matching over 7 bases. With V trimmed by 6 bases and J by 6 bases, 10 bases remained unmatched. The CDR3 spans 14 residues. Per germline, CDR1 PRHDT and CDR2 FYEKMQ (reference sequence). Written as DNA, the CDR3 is TGTGCCAGCAGTTTCGACAGGGTGGTGCATGGCTACACCTTC. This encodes CASSFDRVVHGYTF.

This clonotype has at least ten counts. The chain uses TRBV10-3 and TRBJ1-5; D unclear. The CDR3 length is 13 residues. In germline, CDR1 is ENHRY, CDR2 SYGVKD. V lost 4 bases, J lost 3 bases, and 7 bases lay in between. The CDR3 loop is CAISAGINQPQHF. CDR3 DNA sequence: TGTGCCATCAGTGCCGGGATCAATCAGCCCCAGCATTTT.

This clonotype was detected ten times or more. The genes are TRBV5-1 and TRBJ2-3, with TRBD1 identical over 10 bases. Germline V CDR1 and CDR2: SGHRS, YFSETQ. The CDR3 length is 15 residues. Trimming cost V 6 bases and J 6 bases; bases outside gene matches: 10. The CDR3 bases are TGCGCCAGCACCTTACCGGGACAGGGGAAGGATACGCAGTATTTT. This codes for CASTLPGQGKDTQYF.

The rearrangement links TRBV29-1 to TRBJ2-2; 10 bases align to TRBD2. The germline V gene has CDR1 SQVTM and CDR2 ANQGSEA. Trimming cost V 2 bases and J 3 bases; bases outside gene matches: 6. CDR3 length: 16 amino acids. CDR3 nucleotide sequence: TGCAGCGTTGAAAGTCTTACTAGCGGGGACACCGGGGAGCTGTTTTTT. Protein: CSVESLTSGDTGELFF.

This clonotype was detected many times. In nucleotides, the CDR3 is TGTGCCAGCAGTGGGGAGTACAGCAATCAGCCCCAGCATTTT. Amino acid sequence: CASSGEYSNQPQHF. The rearrangement links TRBV2 to TRBJ1-5; no clear D gene. CDR3 length: 14 residues. Germline V CDR1 and CDR2: SNHLY, FYNNEI. V was cut by 4 bases and J by 1 base, with 8 bases left in between.